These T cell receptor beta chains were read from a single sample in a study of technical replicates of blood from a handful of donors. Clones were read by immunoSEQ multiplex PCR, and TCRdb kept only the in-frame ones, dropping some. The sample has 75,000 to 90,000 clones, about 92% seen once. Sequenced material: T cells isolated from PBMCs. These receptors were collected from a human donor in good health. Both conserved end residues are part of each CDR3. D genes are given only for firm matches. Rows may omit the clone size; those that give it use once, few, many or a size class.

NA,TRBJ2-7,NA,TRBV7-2,CASSFIPYEQYF,TGTGCCAGCAGCTTTATTCCCTACGAGCAGTACTTC
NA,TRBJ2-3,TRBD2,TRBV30,CAWSVGTSGRGTQYF,TGTGCCTGGAGTGTAGGGACTAGCGGGAGAGGGACGCAGTATTTT
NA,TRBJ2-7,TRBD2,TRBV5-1,CASSSGTSGRIGTYEQYF,TGCGCCAGCAGCTCCGGGACTAGCGGGAGAATAGGCACCTACGAGCAGTACTTC
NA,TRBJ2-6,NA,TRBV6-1,CASSPGQLGANVLTF,TGTGCCAGCAGTCCCGGACAGCTTGGGGCCAACGTCCTGACTTTC
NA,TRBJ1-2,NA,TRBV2,CASSEALLSNYGYTF,TGTGCCAGCAGTGAAGCTCTTCTCTCTAACTATGGCTACACCTTC
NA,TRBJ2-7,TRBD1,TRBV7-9,CASNPSGTGENEQYF,TGTGCCAGCAACCCCTCCGGGACAGGGGAAAATGAGCAGTACTTC
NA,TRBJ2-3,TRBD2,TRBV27,CASSSPRTSGPDTQYF,TGTGCCAGCAGTTCCCCACGGACTAGCGGCCCAGATACGCAGTATTTT
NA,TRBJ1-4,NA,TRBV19,CASSIQGSGKLFF,TGTGCCAGTAGTATACAGGGTAGTGGAAAACTGTTTTTT
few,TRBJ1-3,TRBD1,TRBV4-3,CASSQTPSTGESGNTIYF,TGCGCCAGCAGCCAAACCCCCTCGACAGGGGAGTCTGGAAACACCATATATTTT
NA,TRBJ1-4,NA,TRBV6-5,CASSGGGEKLFF,TGTGCCAGCAGTGGGGGAGGTGAAAAACTGTTTTTT
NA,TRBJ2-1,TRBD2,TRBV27,CASSFLAGGRRGNEQFF,TGTGCCAGCAGTTTTCTGGCGGGAGGCCGAAGAGGCAATGAGCAGTTCTTC
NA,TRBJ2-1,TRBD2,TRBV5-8,CASSFSVSGRGNEQFF,TGTGCCAGCAGCTTCTCTGTTAGCGGGAGAGGTAATGAGCAGTTCTTC
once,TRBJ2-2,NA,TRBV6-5,CASMGHGELFF,TGTGCCAGCATGGGGCACGGGGAGCTGTTTTTT
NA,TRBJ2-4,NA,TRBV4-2,CASSQDISGNIQYF,TGTGCCAGCAGCCAAGATATTTCCGGAAACATTCAGTACTTC
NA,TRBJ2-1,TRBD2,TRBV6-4,CASSAGFGLAGVNEQFF,TGTGCCAGCAGTGCGGGATTTGGACTAGCGGGGGTCAATGAGCAGTTCTTC
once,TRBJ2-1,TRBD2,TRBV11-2,CASSSRTSGSATYNEQFF,TGTGCCAGCAGCTCTCGGACTAGCGGGAGTGCCACCTACAATGAGCAGTTCTTC
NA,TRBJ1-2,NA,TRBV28,CASSFVSAHGYTF,TGTGCCAGCAGTTTCGTCAGTGCTCATGGCTACACCTTC
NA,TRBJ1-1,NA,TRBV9,CASSVGGRGNTEAFF,TGTGCCAGCAGCGTAGGAGGGAGGGGGAACACTGAAGCTTTCTTT